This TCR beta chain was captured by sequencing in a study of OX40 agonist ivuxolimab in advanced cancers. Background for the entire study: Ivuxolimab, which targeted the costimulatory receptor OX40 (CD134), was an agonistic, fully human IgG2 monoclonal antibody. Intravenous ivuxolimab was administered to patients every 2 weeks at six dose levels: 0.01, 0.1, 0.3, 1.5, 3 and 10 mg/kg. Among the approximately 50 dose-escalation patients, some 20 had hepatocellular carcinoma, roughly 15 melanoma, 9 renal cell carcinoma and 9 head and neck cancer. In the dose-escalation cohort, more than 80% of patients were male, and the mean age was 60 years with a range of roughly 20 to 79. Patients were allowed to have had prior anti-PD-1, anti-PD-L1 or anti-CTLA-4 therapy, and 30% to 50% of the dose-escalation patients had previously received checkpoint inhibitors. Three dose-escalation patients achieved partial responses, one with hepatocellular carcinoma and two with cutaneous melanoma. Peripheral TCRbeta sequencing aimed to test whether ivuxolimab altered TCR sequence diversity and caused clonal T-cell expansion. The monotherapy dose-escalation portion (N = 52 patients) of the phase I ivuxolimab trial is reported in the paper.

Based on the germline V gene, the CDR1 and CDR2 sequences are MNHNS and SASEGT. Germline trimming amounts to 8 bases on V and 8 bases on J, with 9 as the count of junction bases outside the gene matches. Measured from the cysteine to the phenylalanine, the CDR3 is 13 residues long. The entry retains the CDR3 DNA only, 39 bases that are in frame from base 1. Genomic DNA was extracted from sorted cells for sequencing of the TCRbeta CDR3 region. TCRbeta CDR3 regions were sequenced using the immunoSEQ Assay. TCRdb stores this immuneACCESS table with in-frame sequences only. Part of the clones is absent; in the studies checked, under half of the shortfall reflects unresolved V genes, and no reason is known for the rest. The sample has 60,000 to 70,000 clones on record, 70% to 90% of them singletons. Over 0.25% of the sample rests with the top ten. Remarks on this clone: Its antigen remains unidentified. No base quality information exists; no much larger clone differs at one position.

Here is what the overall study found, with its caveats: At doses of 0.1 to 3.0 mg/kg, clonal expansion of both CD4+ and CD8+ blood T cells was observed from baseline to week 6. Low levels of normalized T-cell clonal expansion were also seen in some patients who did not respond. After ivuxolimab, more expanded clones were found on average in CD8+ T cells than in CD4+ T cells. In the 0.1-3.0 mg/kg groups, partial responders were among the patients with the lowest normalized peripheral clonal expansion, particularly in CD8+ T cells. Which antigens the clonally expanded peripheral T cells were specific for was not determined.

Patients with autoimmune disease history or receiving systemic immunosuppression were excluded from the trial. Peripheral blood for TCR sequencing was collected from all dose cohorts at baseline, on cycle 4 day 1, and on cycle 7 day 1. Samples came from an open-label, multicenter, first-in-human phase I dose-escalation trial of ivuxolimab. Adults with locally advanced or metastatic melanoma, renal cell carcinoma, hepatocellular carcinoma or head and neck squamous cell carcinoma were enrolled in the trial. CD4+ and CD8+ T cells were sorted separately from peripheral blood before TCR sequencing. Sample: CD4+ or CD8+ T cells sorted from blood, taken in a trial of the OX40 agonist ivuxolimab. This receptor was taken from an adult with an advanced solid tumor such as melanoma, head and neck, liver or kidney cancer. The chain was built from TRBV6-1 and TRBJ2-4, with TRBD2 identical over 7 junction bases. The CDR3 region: CASVAGVTDIQYF. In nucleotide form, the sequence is TGTGCCAGCGTCGCGGGAGTGACGGACATTCAGTACTTC.